This T cell receptor beta chain came from a study of T cell repertoires and HLA-DP antigens. As for the study in general: Transduced HeLa cells presented HLA-DP to CD4+ T cells.

Points on this clone: Its specificity is unknown.

The PCR primers covered 54 TRBV and 13 TRBJ segments. Pre-culture CD4+ samples were sequenced deeply, targeting more than 150,000 T cell genomes. TCRdb's copy holds only in-frame clones and misses some; the assay was immunoSEQ multiplex PCR. The table has approximately 100,000 clones, around nine tenths seen once; the top ten hold about 1.8%. Germline V gene data show CDR1 as SQVTM and CDR2 as ANQGSEA. Trimming took off 4 bases at V and 1 base at J, with 12 bases between the two ends. This CDR3 spans 14 amino acids. The sequencing input was CD4+ T cells from PBMCs. This clonotype was obtained from a man between 50 and 59 years old in good health and CMV-seronegative. The rearrangement uses TRBV29-1 and TRBJ2-3; no clear D. Written as DNA, the CDR3 is TGCAGCGTTGCCGCCGGGCCGGGCACAGATACGCAGTATTTT. Translation gives CSVAAGPGTDTQYF.